A single sample gave rise to the 23 T cell receptor beta chains below, sequenced in a study of shared clonotypes between healthy human individuals. Clones were read by immunoSEQ multiplex PCR, and TCRdb kept only the in-frame ones, dropping some. The profile shows roughly 1,000,000 clones, roughly 74% of them singletons. The sequencing input was memory CD4+ T cells from PBMCs. Subset: CD45RA-negative fraction. These receptors all come from a man younger than 35 in good health. Some clones in this sample may be carry-over from other donors' samples.

The chain links TRBV6-5 to TRBJ1-1, with D uncertain. V lost 8 bases and J 0 bases, leaving 4 bases between the germline ends. Looked up from germline, CDR1 is MNHEY and CDR2 is SVGAGI. The CDR3 loop spans 11 amino acids. CDR3 protein: CASSVNTEAFF. CDR3 DNA sequence: TGTGCCAGCTCAGTGAACACTGAAGCTTTCTTT.

This clone was found many times. At the DNA level, this CDR3 is encoded by other sequences in the same sample as well. V gene TRBV30 combines with J gene TRBJ1-1; tentatively, D is TRBD1 (5 bases). The germline CDR1 and CDR2 sequences are GTSNPN and SVGIG (reference sequence). The CDR3 is made up of 14 amino acids. Trimming left V 0 bases short and J 5 bases short, with 13 bases between. DNA of the CDR3: TGTGCCTGGAGTGTCGGCGGGACTGGTACTGAAGCTTTCTTT. Translation gives CAWSVGGTGTEAFF.

V and J are TRBV9 and TRBJ1-4, with D maybe TRBD1 (6 bases). Germline V CDR1 and CDR2: SGDLS, YYNGEE. The V end was cut by 2 bases, the J end by 4 bases, with 15 bases between. This CDR3 contains 16 residues. CDR3 loop: CASSVGMTGLNEKLFF. The DNA of the CDR3 is TGTGCCAGCAGCGTGGGGATGACAGGTCTTAATGAAAAACTGTTTTTT.

The rearrangement links TRBV13 to TRBJ2-7; 8 bases are shared with TRBD2. Germline V gives CDR1 PRHDT, CDR2 FYEKMQ (reference sequence). This CDR3 has 15 residues. With V trimmed by 2 bases and J by 3 bases, 6 bases remained unmatched. The CDR3 DNA reads TGTGCCAGCAGCTTACCGGGACTAGGAAGCTACGAGCAGTACTTC. This codes for CASSLPGLGSYEQYF. The full variable domain, in which reference TRBV13 and TRBJ2-7 provide the parts outside the CDR3, is AAGVIQSPRHLIKEKRETATLKCYPIPRHDTVYWYQQGPGQDPQFLISFYEKMQSDKGSIPDRFSAQQFSDYHSELNMSSLELGDSALYFCASSLPGLGSYEQYFGPGTRLTVT.

This clone appeared a single time. The rearrangement uses TRBV28 and TRBJ2-7, with 7 positions matching TRBD1. The J segment lost 3 bases and the V segment lost 8 bases, leaving 10 bases of the junction unmatched. Germline values: CDR1 MDHEN, CDR2 SYDVKM. CDR3 length: 14 amino acids. The CDR3 loop reads CASWEGQELYEQYF. The CDR3 bases are TGTGCCAGCTGGGAAGGACAGGAGCTCTACGAGCAGTACTTC.

The gene calls are TRBV6-1 and TRBJ1-2; 7 nucleotides align to TRBD1. The V segment lost 3 bases and the J segment 8 bases; nucleotides outside the gene matches: 3. The germline V gene encodes CDR1 MNHNS and CDR2 SASEGT. The CDR3 has 12 amino acids. This CDR3 is CASSDRGGGYTF. Here the CDR3 DNA reads TGTGCCAGCAGTGACAGGGGGGGCGGCTACACCTTC.

In the case of this clone: Other nucleotide sequences from this sample produce the same CDR3. The chain couples TRBV5-1 to TRBJ2-5, with unresolved D. This CDR3 spans 13 amino acids. Trimming shortened V by 0 bases and J by 5 bases, and 8 bases separated the two germline ends. CDR1 and CDR2 (germline): SGHRS, YFSETQ. CDR3 residues: CASSLGQEETQYF. The DNA of the CDR3 is TGCGCCAGCAGCTTGGGACAAGAGGAGACCCAGTACTTC. Full variable domain (remainder filled in from reference TRBV5-1 and TRBJ2-5): KAGVTQTPRYLIKTRGQQVTLSCSPISGHRSVSWYQQTPGQGLQFLFEYFSETQRNKGNFPGRFSGRQFSNSRSEMNVSTLELGDSALYLCASSLGQEETQYFGPGTRLLVL.

This clone was seen once. The rearrangement joins TRBV6-1 to TRBJ2-1, with TRBD2 matching over 8 bases. The CDR3 has 17 amino acids. Germline loops: CDR1 MNHNS, CDR2 SASEGT. V lost 6 bases and J lost 2; bases outside the gene matches: 12. The CDR3 region has the DNA TGTGCCAGCAGCGAAAGGTGGCGGGAGGCAACCTACAATGAGCAGTTCTTC. Translating gives CASSERWREATYNEQFF.

As regards this clone: At one boundary the junction diverges from the germline segment, which might be a read error. As DNA, the CDR3 is TGTGCCAGCAGTGCCTATTATACTAGCGATCAGCCCCAGCATTTT. This codes for CASSAYYTSDQPQHF. The chain couples TRBV6-4 to TRBJ1-5; D is unclear. Looked up from germline, CDR1 is MRHNA and CDR2 is SNTAGT. This CDR3 has 15 residues.

This sequence joins TRBV18 and TRBJ1-2, with 10 bases identical to TRBD1. V shed 3 bases, J shed 6 bases, and the junction held 4 bases outside the gene matches. This CDR3 spans 14 amino acids. The germline CDR1 and CDR2 sequences are KGHSH and LQKENI. CDR3 coding DNA: TGTGCCAGCTCACCCATAGGGACAGGGGATGGCTACACCTTC. Translating it yields CASSPIGTGDGYTF. The full variable domain, rest sourced from reference TRBV18 and TRBJ1-2, is NAGVMQNPRHLVRRRGQEARLRCSPMKGHSHVYWYRQLPEEGLKFMVYLQKENIIDESGMPKERFSAEFPKEGPSILRIQQVVRGDSAAYFCASSPIGTGDGYTFGSGTRLTVV.

The chain is built from TRBV28 and TRBJ1-1; a possible D gene is TRBD1 (5 bases). Germline V gives CDR1 MDHEN, CDR2 SYDVKM. The CDR3 runs 14 residues. The V end was cut by 3 bases, the J end by 1 base, with 9 bases between. Here the CDR3 DNA reads TGTGCCAGCAGTTTCTATAGGGGGAACACTGAAGCTTTCTTT. Its protein product is CASSFYRGNTEAFF.

V usage is TRBV29-1 and J usage is TRBJ2-3, with D perhaps TRBD1 or TRBD2 (5 bases each). The germline V gene encodes CDR1 SQVTM and CDR2 ANQGSEA. The V gene lost 5 bases and the J gene lost 4 bases, with 10 bases spanning the gap. The CDR3 sequence is 12 residues long. The CDR3 sequence is CSVRDGADTQYF. As DNA, the CDR3 is TGCAGCGTTCGGGACGGGGCAGATACGCAGTATTTT.

The chain has TRBV5-1 and TRBJ2-5; 7 nucleotides agree with TRBD2. The CDR3 length is 14 residues. Germline V gene lookup returns CDR1 SGHRS and CDR2 YFSETQ. V lost 3 bases to trimming and J lost 1 base; unmatched junction nucleotides: 3. Here the CDR3 DNA reads TGCGCCAGCAGCTCCCCGGGAGGCCAAGAGACCCAGTACTTC. Protein sequence: CASSSPGGQETQYF.

The chain has TRBV4-1 and TRBJ2-5, with TRBD1 as a possible D gene (5 bases). V was clipped by 3 bases and J by 5 bases, with 16 bases between them. Germline lookup yields CDR1 MGHRA and CDR2 YSYEKL. The CDR3 loop spans 15 amino acids. This CDR3 is CASSQIGVRGETQYF. CDR3 sequence (DNA): TGCGCCAGCAGCCAGATAGGGGTTAGGGGCGAGACCCAGTACTTC.

The table lists this clone with a count of one. V and J are TRBV25-1 and TRBJ2-3; either TRBD1 or TRBD2 may supply D (5 bases each). The ends were cut back, 6 bases at V and 2 bases at J, with 15 bases in the middle. This CDR3 is built from 15 residues. CDR1 MGHDK and CDR2 SYGVNS come from the germline V gene. The CDR3 sequence: CASRGRGGPTDTQYF. CDR3 DNA sequence: TGTGCCAGCAGAGGCCGGGGCGGGCCCACAGATACGCAGTATTTT.

V usage is TRBV18 and J usage is TRBJ2-2, with TRBD1 identical over 8 bases. J lost 1 base, V lost 5 bases, and 3 bases had no gene match. CDR1 is KGHSH and CDR2 is LQKENI in the germline V gene. The CDR3 loop spans 15 amino acids. The CDR3 DNA reads as TGTGCCAGCTCAGACGGACAGGGGAACACCGGGGAGCTGTTTTTT. It yields the protein CASSDGQGNTGELFF.

About this clone: Distinct nucleotide sequences in the sample also encode this CDR3. The chain combines TRBV18 with TRBJ2-7, with D perhaps matching TRBD2 (5 bases). This CDR3 is built from 13 residues. Germline assignment: CDR1 KGHSH and CDR2 LQKENI. Trimming pared 0 bases from V and 3 bases from J, leaving 6 bases between. Here the CDR3 reads CASSPPGSYEQYF. CDR3 sequence (DNA): TGTGCCAGCTCACCACCGGGGAGCTACGAGCAGTACTTC.

V is TRBV18 and J is TRBJ2-7; TRBD2 matches 11 bases. The J segment lost 3 bases and the V segment lost 1 base, leaving 2 bases of the junction unmatched. Germline V gives CDR1 KGHSH, CDR2 LQKENI. The CDR3 covers 15 residues. The CDR3 sequence is CASSPLLAGGYEQYF. The DNA of the CDR3 is TGTGCCAGCTCACCACTCCTAGCGGGAGGCTACGAGCAGTACTTC.

The chain uses TRBV7-9 and TRBJ2-6; 7 nucleotides match TRBD2. The germline V gene has CDR1 SEHNR and CDR2 FQNEAQ (reference sequence). The CDR3 consists of 14 residues. With 11 bases clipped from V and 0 bases from J, the junction kept 4 bases outside the gene matches. The CDR3 reads CAGRGSSGANVLTF. CDR3 bases: TGTGCCGGGCGGGGGAGCTCTGGGGCCAACGTCCTGACTTTC.

The rearrangement uses TRBV27 and TRBJ2-2; 7 nucleotides line up with TRBD2. Germline V gene data show CDR1 as MNHEY and CDR2 as SMNVEV (reference sequence). J was trimmed by 6 bases and V by 3 bases; bases with no gene match: 7. The CDR3 contains 15 residues. CDR3 in amino acids: CASSFSGRGAGELFF. The CDR3 nucleotides are TGTGCCAGCAGTTTCTCGGGCCGGGGGGCCGGGGAGCTGTTTTTT.

The chain employs TRBV7-3 and TRBJ2-1, with D hard to call. Deletions cut 4 bases from V and 6 bases from J, with 10 bases between. Germline CDR1 SGHTA, CDR2 FQGTGA. The length of the CDR3 is 13 residues. The CDR3 DNA reads TGTGCCAGCAGCTCCGCCCTCGGCAATGAGCAGTTCTTC. It encodes CASSSALGNEQFF.

This chain joins TRBV5-1 and TRBJ2-5, with D hard to call. V lost 5 bases, J lost 2 bases, and 13 bases lay in between. The CDR3 has 14 residues. Looked up from germline, CDR1 is SGHRS and CDR2 is YFSETQ. The CDR3 protein is CASSTQQSQETQYF. CDR3 sequence (DNA): TGCGCCAGCAGTACCCAACAGTCTCAAGAGACCCAGTACTTC.

The chain joins TRBV14 to TRBJ1-4; D gene unclear. The V and J ends lost 0 bases and 10 bases respectively, with 9 bases between them. Germline loops: CDR1 SGHDN, CDR2 FVKESK. There are 13 residues in the CDR3. This chain's CDR3 is CASSQELDGKLFF. CDR3 DNA sequence: TGTGCCAGCAGCCAAGAGCTCGATGGAAAACTGTTTTTT.